This T cell receptor (beta chain) originates from a study of blood T cell repertoires in COVID-19 (dated by TCRdb to 2019 to 2021). Regarding the research as a whole: The collaborator samples originated in the United States, Italy and Spain and spanned the acute and convalescent phases of COVID-19. The prospective study material was composed of cDNA or gDNA derived from T cells, B-cell-depleted T cells, or PBMCs. The dataset comprised deeply sampled blood TCRbeta repertoires from subjects exposed to, actively infected with, or recovered from COVID-19. The repertoires were released in a freely available public database meant as a resource for research on the immune response to SARS-CoV-2. Samples were obtained from the ongoing ImmuneRACE study (first 160 participants) and from roughly 1,300 subjects provided by 6 global collaborators. The sample metadata nearly always contained a de-identified subject ID, COVID-19 status, age in years and sex. Where available, HLA class I and class II types were taken from metadata supplied by the sample provider and were not determined by assay-based typing.

Participants in the prospective study were aged about 18 to 95 years, lived in 20 to 30 United States geographic areas, and enrolled through a virtual design. In the prospective study, cohorts were assigned on the basis of participant-reported clinical history obtained from a screening survey and a study questionnaire. For ImmuneRACE Cohort 3, a participant was defined as recovered based on two consecutive negative NP/OP PCR tests, clearance by a healthcare professional, or resolution of symptoms. Each participant in the prospective study had whole blood, serum and a nasopharyngeal or oropharyngeal swab collected by mobile phlebotomists. Participants in the prospective study had the option to provide additional blood draws and questionnaires over a 2-month period. Blood samples from the prospective study were shipped frozen or at room temperature prior to DNA extraction. The immunoSEQ Assay, a bias-controlled multiplex PCR, was used to amplify TCRbeta CDR3 regions from genomic DNA. In the authors' own workflow: The number of nucleated cells in each sample was estimated from the amplification of reference gene primers within the assay. To quantify the absolute abundance of each unique TCRbeta CDR3 rearrangement, sequence reads were collapsed and filtered. For each sample, productive Simpson clonality was calculated by taking the square root of Simpson's diversity index across productive rearrangements. TCRdb took over this immuneACCESS table, retaining in-frame rearrangements with V and J assigned. Such tables are incomplete; in checked studies, under half of the missing clones stem from an unresolved V gene, and the remainder is unexplained. V, J and clone size derive from that table, while D and trimming were established from the DNA sequence. Within this sample are roughly 340,000 clones, with approximately 90% of them counted one time only. The ten largest account for roughly 1% of the sample.

CDR1 and CDR2 (LGHDT, YNNKEL) derive from the germline V gene (reference sequence). For this chain, trimming is 1 base at the V end and 3 bases at the J end, and the number of junction bases without a gene match is 6. Measured from the cysteine to the phenylalanine, the CDR3 is 16 residues long. The only DNA kept is the CDR3, 48 bases in frame from the first base. Overall study results and their limits: The quantity of clinical and demographic metadata differed by source and by participant and was supplied without curation.

As concerns this clone: What antigen it recognizes has not been identified. No much larger clone is present one base from it, and per-base qualities are unavailable.

The sample consisted of PBMCs or T cells enriched from blood (not recorded which). The TCR sequence derives from a young man who had recovered from COVID-19. In this chain, TRBV3-1 (or the pseudogene TRBV3-2) is recombined with TRBJ2-7, and 10 bases in between align with TRBD2. For the CDR3, the sequence is CASSQASGGPLYEQYF. The nucleotides read TGTGCCAGCAGCCAAGCTAGCGGGGGACCCCTCTACGAGCAGTACTTC.